The next 32 T cell receptor beta chains were all read from a single sample in a study of blood T cells in healthy people across ages. A second PCR, run for about 7 to 12 cycles, used a sample-barcoded 5' primer plus a J-beta primer mix. TCRdb passed the 5' RACE reads through MiXCR, listing each CDR3 protein once. Of hundreds of thousands of distinct CDR3 sequences in the sample, more than 20% were seen once. These data were also filed under a second study, of T cells of mothers and their children.

Sequencing was done on a sample of blood. The receptors shown here come from a boy aged 10-17 years in good health.

The count of this clonotype is one. The genes are TRBV29-1 and TRBJ2-1; 9 nucleotides agree with TRBD1. J lost 6 bases, V lost 5 bases, and 5 bases had no gene match. CDR3 length: 13 residues. Germline V gene lookup returns CDR1 SQVTM and CDR2 ANQGSEA. The CDR3 DNA reads as TGCAGCGTTACTGGGACAGGGTTCAATGAGCAGTTCTTC. It translates to CSVTGTGFNEQFF.

This clonotype was picked up a small number of times. CDR3 sequence: CSVFSGSTNEKLFF. In DNA, the CDR3 is TGCAGCGTTTTCTCCGGGTCAACTAATGAAAAACTGTTTTTT. The chain couples TRBV29-1 to TRBJ1-4, with unresolved D. Germline V gene sequence: CDR1 SQVTM, CDR2 ANQGSEA. This CDR3 comprises 14 residues. Trimming took 5 bases from V and 0 from J, leaving 10 bases between them.

The chain combines TRBV20-1 with TRBJ2-2; 7 bases are a match to TRBD2. Losses at the gene ends were 0 bases for V and 6 bases for J; bases not matched to a gene: 7. CDR3 length: 15 amino acids. The germline gives CDR1 DFQATT, CDR2 SNEGSKA (reference sequence). This CDR3 is CSARETRGSPGELFF. CDR3 DNA: TGCAGTGCTAGAGAGACTCGCGGGAGCCCCGGGGAGCTGTTTTTT.

This clonotype was detected only a few times. The chain employs TRBV10-3 and TRBJ2-5; TRBD2 might be the D (5 bases). CDR3 length equals 13 residues. CDR1 is ENHRY and CDR2 is SYGVKD in the germline V gene. V shed 3 bases and J shed 5 bases, with 10 bases lying between them. In DNA form, the CDR3 reads TGTGCCATCAGTGAAAGTGGCGGGGAGACCCAGTACTTC. Translation gives CAISESGGETQYF.

This clonotype was detected many times. The V and J genes are TRBV3-1 and TRBJ2-5; the D gene is possibly TRBD1 (6 bases). V lost 0 bases, J lost 1 base, and 12 bases lay in between. This CDR3 is 16 amino acids long. Germline values: CDR1 LGHDT, CDR2 YNNKEL (reference sequence). The CDR3 DNA reads as TGTGCCAGCAGCCAAGAAAAAGGCAGGGGCCAAGAGACCCAGTACTTC. Translating it yields CASSQEKGRGQETQYF.

The sample holds a few counts of this clonotype. V usage is TRBV19 and J usage is TRBJ2-1; 7 bases fit TRBD2. The DNA end lines up better with TRBJ2-5; the J call may be wrong. This CDR3 has 17 residues. Germline lookup yields CDR1 LNHDA and CDR2 SQIVND (reference sequence). Written as DNA, the CDR3 is TGTGCCAGTAGCCGCTGGGGGAGCGGGGAGGGTATAGAGACCCAGTACTTC. This codes for CASSRWGSGEGIETQYF.

This clonotype was observed a handful of times. In nucleotides, the CDR3 is TGTGCCAGCAGTGTCGAGTGGGGCGACGAGCAGTACTTC. Protein: CASSVEWGDEQYF. This chain links TRBV6-1 with TRBJ2-7; a weak D match, TRBD1 (5 bases). V was shortened by 4 bases and J by 5 bases, with 12 bases between the two germline ends. This CDR3 region has 13 residues. Germline V gene data show CDR1 as MNHNS and CDR2 as SASEGT.

This clonotype was counted only a few times. This chain uses TRBV6-5 with TRBJ2-3; D is ambiguous. CDR3 length: 14 amino acids. CDR1 MNHEY and CDR2 SVGAGI come from the germline V gene. The ends were cut back, 0 bases at V and 3 bases at J, with 7 bases in the middle. The DNA of the CDR3 is TGTGCCAGCAGTTACTCGATCGTTACAGATACGCAGTATTTT. The encoded protein is CASSYSIVTDTQYF.

This clonotype has more than one count but fewer than ten. V gene TRBV20-1 combines with J gene TRBJ1-1, with D hard to call. Trimming removed 6 bases at V and 11 bases at J, with 16 bases between. The CDR3 covers 11 residues. Germline CDR1 DFQATT, CDR2 SNEGSKA (reference sequence). CDR3: CSAQVVGVAFF. The CDR3 bases are TGCAGTGCCCAAGTGGTCGGGGTGGCTTTCTTT.

This clonotype has just a few counts. The V gene is TRBV9, the J gene TRBJ2-7; the match to TRBD1 covers 7 bases. This CDR3 spans 15 amino acids. V trimming: 0 bases; J trimming: 2 bases; junction bases outside the gene matches: 5. CDR1 and CDR2 from the germline V gene are SGDLS and YYNGEE. CDR3 nucleotides: TGTGCCAGCAGCGTAGCGACAGGGTCACCCTACGAGCAGTACTTC. Its protein product is CASSVATGSPYEQYF.

The chain recombines TRBV5-1 with TRBJ2-1; 11 nucleotides line up with TRBD2. V shed 4 bases and J 1 base; nucleotides not matched to a gene: 10. The CDR3 loop spans 18 amino acids. CDR1 is SGHRS, CDR2 YFSETQ, per germline. The CDR3 sequence: CASSPGLAVVFSYNEQFF. CDR3 nucleotide sequence: TGCGCCAGCAGCCCGGGACTAGCGGTGGTCTTTTCCTACAATGAGCAGTTCTTC.

The gene calls are TRBV7-8 and TRBJ1-2; a weak D match, TRBD1 (5 bases). Trimming took off 2 bases at V and 7 bases at J, with 14 bases between the two ends. Germline V gene sequence: CDR1 SGHVS, CDR2 FQNEAQ. This CDR3 is 14 amino acids long. CDR3 nucleotides: TGTGCCAGCAGCTTAAGGGAGGCTGGGGGTGGCTACACCTTC. Protein product: CASSLREAGGGYTF.

This clonotype appeared a few times. J is TRBJ2-7 and V is TRBV12-3 or TRBV12-4, with 10 bases lining up with TRBD2. The CDR3 loop spans 15 amino acids. Trimming cost V 10 bases and J 3 bases; bases outside gene matches: 12. This CDR3 reads CANSRGSSGSYEQYF. The CDR3 bases are TGTGCCAACAGCCGAGGTTCTAGCGGGAGCTACGAGCAGTACTTC.

In its sample, this clonotype was seen a few times. The chain carries TRBV6-5 and TRBJ2-5; D is perhaps TRBD2 (6 bases). TRBJ2-7 explains the end of the DNA better; the J call may be wrong. Germline loops: CDR1 MNHEY, CDR2 SVGAGI. The CDR3 consists of 14 residues. CDR3 sequence (DNA): TGTGCCAGCAGTTCCCCGACTAGGCCATACGAGCAGTACTTC. Its translation is CASSSPTRPYEQYF.

This clonotype was seen a handful of times. The chain joins TRBV27 to TRBJ2-3, with TRBD1 as a possible D gene (6 bases). V lost 5 bases and J lost 5, with 23 bases in between. The CDR3 length is 17 residues. Germline CDR1 is MNHEY and CDR2 is SMNVEV (reference sequence). The CDR3: CASSRALYTGSGDTQYF. The CDR3 nucleotides are TGTGCCAGCAGTCGAGCCTTATACACAGGGTCGGGAGATACGCAGTATTTT.

The chain links TRBV29-1 to TRBJ2-2; TRBD1 matches 7 bases. Germline V gene data show CDR1 as SQVTM and CDR2 as ANQGSEA. V was pared by 7 bases and J by 5 bases, with 4 bases of the junction left unmatched. This CDR3 comprises 12 residues. CDR3 amino acids: CSGNRGTGELFF. CDR3 DNA sequence: TGCAGCGGTAACAGGGGAACCGGGGAGCTGTTTTTT.

The chain has TRBV7-6 and TRBJ1-5; D is possibly TRBD1 (5 bases). This CDR3 is built from 15 residues. V lost 5 bases and J 3 bases, leaving 14 bases between the germline ends. CDR1 and CDR2 from the germline V gene are SGHVS and FNYEAQ. This chain's CDR3 is CASSIEKGYNQPQHF. CDR3 coding DNA: TGTGCCAGCAGCATCGAAAAGGGGTACAATCAGCCCCAGCATTTT.

The genes are TRBV28 and TRBJ2-7; possibly TRBD1 for D (6 bases). The ends were cut back, 8 bases at V and 3 bases at J, with 14 bases in the middle. CDR3 length equals 13 residues. Germline CDR1 MDHEN, CDR2 SYDVKM. CDR3 sequence (DNA): TGTGCCAGCTCCCCCGACAGGATCTACGAGCAGTACTTC. Its translation is CASSPDRIYEQYF.

This clonotype was found a few times. The V and J genes are TRBV27 and TRBJ2-3, with TRBD2 matching over 7 bases. The CDR3 is 16 residues long. In germline, CDR1 is MNHEY, CDR2 SMNVEV (reference sequence). V shed 5 bases, J shed 4 bases, and the junction held 12 bases outside the gene matches. The CDR3 nucleotides are TGTGCCAGCAGTCCATGGACTAGTAACTTCCCAGATACGCAGTATTTT. This encodes CASSPWTSNFPDTQYF.

The chain couples TRBV7-8 to TRBJ1-4, with no clear D. CDR3 length: 13 residues. Germline V gene lookup returns CDR1 SGHVS and CDR2 FQNEAQ. V was trimmed by 5 bases and J by 8 bases, leaving 12 bases between them. The CDR3 here is CASSTRTDEKLFF. DNA of the CDR3: TGTGCCAGCAGCACAAGGACGGACGAAAAACTGTTTTTT. Full variable domain (remainder filled in from reference TRBV7-8 and TRBJ1-4): GAGVSQSPRYKVAKRGQDVALRCDPISGHVSLFWYQQALGQGPEFLTYFQNEAQLDKSGLPSDRFFAERPEGSVSTLKIQRTQQEDSAVYLCASSTRTDEKLFFGSGTQLSVL.

The gene calls are TRBV5-5 and TRBJ2-5; D may match TRBD1 or TRBD2 (5 bases each). The CDR3 runs to 12 residues. Deletions cut 0 bases from V and 12 bases from J, with 12 bases between. Germline V gene sequence: CDR1 SGHKS, CDR2 YYEKEE (reference sequence). This chain's CDR3 is CASSLGGSPEYF. The CDR3 region has the DNA TGTGCCAGCAGCTTGGGGGGGAGCCCCGAGTACTTC.

The chain employs TRBV7-9 and TRBJ2-1; D is uncertain. The V end lost 1 base, the J end lost 8 bases, and 15 bases lay between the germline ends. The CDR3 extends over 15 amino acids. Per germline, CDR1 SEHNR and CDR2 FQNEAQ (reference sequence). The CDR3 sequence: CASSLGERIRYEQFF. In DNA, the CDR3 is TGTGCCAGCAGCTTAGGGGAACGAATAAGGTATGAGCAGTTCTTC.

There are a few counts of this clonotype. This chain links TRBV29-1 with TRBJ2-1, with D possibly being TRBD1 (6 bases). The J call may be faulty, since TRBJ2-7 better matches the DNA end. The CDR3 loop spans 12 amino acids. Germline CDR1 reads SQVTM; CDR2 reads ANQGSEA. The CDR3 region is CSVGDRFYEQYF. In nucleotides, the CDR3 is TGCAGCGTTGGAGACAGGTTTTACGAGCAGTACTTC.

This chain links TRBV7-9 with TRBJ2-7; D is perhaps TRBD1 or TRBD2 (5 bases each). The CDR3 length is 15 residues. V was shortened by 5 bases and J by 1 base, with 15 bases between the two germline ends. Germline lookup yields CDR1 SEHNR and CDR2 FQNEAQ (reference sequence). In nucleotides, the CDR3 is TGTGCCAGCAGCCACCTGGAGGCAGGGTCCTACGAGCAGTACTTC. It codes for CASSHLEAGSYEQYF.

The genes are TRBV12-5 and TRBJ2-5, with 9 bases matching TRBD2. The CDR3 runs 14 residues. V shed 3 bases, J shed 5 bases, and the junction held 4 bases outside the gene matches. Germline values: CDR1 LGHNT, CDR2 FRNRAP. The chain's CDR3 is CASGLSGGWETQYF. The CDR3 coding sequence is TGTGCTAGTGGTTTAAGCGGGGGGTGGGAGACCCAGTACTTC.

V is TRBV29-1 and J is TRBJ2-4; a possible D gene is TRBD2 (5 bases). The V gene's germline CDR1 is SQVTM and CDR2 ANQGSEA. The CDR3 has 12 amino acids. The ends were cut back, 5 bases at V and 7 bases at J, with 12 bases in the middle. The CDR3 nucleotides are TGCAGCGTTCTGAGGGCGGGTAACATTCAGTACTTC. Protein product: CSVLRAGNIQYF.

This clonotype was observed a few times. The V and J genes are TRBV7-2 and TRBJ2-6; 12 nucleotides agree with TRBD2. The ends lost 1 base at V and 4 bases at J; junction bases unmatched: 5. The CDR3 contains 18 residues. Germline assignment: CDR1 SGHTA and CDR2 FQGNSA. The chain's CDR3 is CASSLGLAGAWGANVLTF. DNA for the CDR3: TGTGCCAGCAGCTTAGGACTAGCGGGGGCCTGGGGGGCCAACGTCCTGACTTTC.

V is TRBV21-1 and J is TRBJ2-7; the table's D call of TRBD2 was not tested on the DNA. TRBV21-1 has pseudogene status. The CDR3 runs to 15 residues. DNA of the CDR3: TGTGCCAGCAGCCAAGGGGCCGGAGGTTTGCACGAGCAGTACTTC. Amino acids: CASSQGAGGLHEQYF.

This sequence joins TRBV2 and TRBJ2-3; 9 positions match TRBD2. V lost 1 base, J lost 3 bases, and 5 bases stayed unmatched. CDR1 is SNHLY, CDR2 FYNNEI, per germline. The CDR3 has 16 residues. For the CDR3, the DNA is TGTGCCAGCAGTGAAGGCCTAGCGGGGAGGACAGATACGCAGTATTTT. Translation gives CASSEGLAGRTDTQYF.

This rearrangement joins TRBV20-1 to TRBJ1-5, with 8 bases lining up with TRBD1. Trimming cost V 6 bases and J 4 bases; bases outside gene matches: 5. Germline values: CDR1 DFQATT, CDR2 SNEGSKA (reference sequence). The CDR3 totals 13 residues. The CDR3 reads CSAQTGDNQPQHF. CDR3 nucleotides: TGCAGTGCACAGACAGGGGATAATCAGCCCCAGCATTTT.

This clonotype was observed a few times. The chain uses TRBV7-2 and TRBJ2-7; perhaps TRBD1 as D (6 bases). Germline V lookup: CDR1 SGHTA, CDR2 FQGNSA. The CDR3 has 13 residues. Trimming cost V 4 bases and J 3 bases, with 10 bases left between them. The CDR3 DNA reads TGTGCCAGCAGCTCCCGGGACATCTACGAGCAGTACTTC. Its translation: CASSSRDIYEQYF.

This clonotype appeared a few times. This chain uses TRBV7-2 with TRBJ2-1; D might be TRBD2 (6 bases). The CDR3 runs 18 residues. Between the trimmed V and J ends, which lost 5 bases and 0 bases, there was a span of 20 bases. Germline CDR1 is SGHTA and CDR2 is FQGNSA. The CDR3 sequence is CASSTRRGTTLSYNEQFF. The CDR3 DNA reads as TGTGCCAGCAGCACACGGCGGGGAACCACCCTCTCCTACAATGAGCAGTTCTTC.